The rows below give T cell receptor beta chains drawn from one sample of a study of CD8+ T cells in alopecia areata. Only in-frame clones appear in the TCRdb table, and some are missing; sequencing was by immunoSEQ multiplex PCR. The sample has about 140,000 clones; about half are singletons. Material: CD4+ T cells sorted from blood, obtained at week 0. The origin of the receptors is a human donor with alopecia areata. The CDR3 runs from the conserved cysteine through the conserved F or W. D genes are given only for firm matches. Rows may omit the clone size; those that give it use once, few, many or a size class.

V	J	D	size	CDR3	DNA
TRBV27	TRBJ2-5	TRBD2	few	CASRAGTSGVGAQYF	TGTGCCAGCAGAGCAGGGACTAGCGGGGTAGGGGCCCAGTACTTC
TRBV9	TRBJ1-2	-	-	CASSVGGQGSHYGYTF	TGTGCCAGCAGCGTAGGTGGGCAGGGGAGTCACTATGGCTACACCTTC
TRBV7-3	TRBJ2-3	-	-	CASSRTRDTDTQYF	TGTGCCAGCAGCCGCACCAGGGACACAGATACGCAGTATTTT
TRBV29-1	TRBJ1-1	-	-	CSVDFVLGTEAFF	TGCAGCGTTGACTTCGTGCTGGGTACTGAAGCTTTCTTT
TRBV7-9	TRBJ2-1	-	-	CASSLVGLVFF	TGTGCCAGCAGCTTGGTAGGACTGGTGTTCTTC
TRBV14	TRBJ2-3	-	-	CASSQGTGKNTQYF	TGTGCCAGCAGCCAAGGCACCGGGAAAAATACGCAGTATTTT
TRBV25-1	TRBJ2-1	TRBD2	-	CASSGREGNEQFF	TGTGCCAGCTCTGGGCGGGAGGGCAATGAGCAGTTCTTC
TRBV29-1	TRBJ2-3	-	few	CSVEAGKTDTQYF	TGCAGCGTTGAAGCAGGGAAGACAGATACGCAGTATTTT
TRBV7-9	TRBJ1-1	-	-	CASSSPMGGLATEAFF	TGTGCCAGCAGCTCCCCCATGGGGGGCCTGGCCACTGAAGCTTTCTTT
TRBV29-1	TRBJ2-7	TRBD2	-	CSVGLAGEPVSDEQYF	TGCAGCGTTGGACTAGCGGGAGAGCCCGTTTCGGACGAGCAGTACTTC
TRBV2	TRBJ2-6	-	-	CAGRRGSGANVLTF	TGTGCTGGCCGTCGGGGATCCGGGGCCAACGTCCTGACTTTC
TRBV30	TRBJ2-3	-	few	CARELADTQYF	TGTGCCCGGGAACTCGCAGATACGCAGTATTTT
TRBV9	TRBJ2-6	TRBD2	few	CASSLGLAGSSGANVLTF	TGTGCCAGCAGCCTCGGACTAGCGGGGTCCTCTGGGGCCAACGTCCTGACTTTC
TRBV30	TRBJ2-3	-	-	CAWSPPGPFTDTQYF	TGTGCCTGGAGTCCCCCGGGACCCTTCACAGATACGCAGTATTTT
TRBV18	TRBJ2-1	TRBD2	few	CASSPRESGSGNEQFF	TGTGCCAGCTCACCTAGAGAGAGCGGGAGCGGGAATGAGCAGTTCTTC
TRBV7-7	TRBJ2-5	TRBD2	-	CASSPSSGGPETQYF	TGTGCCAGCAGCCCAAGCAGCGGGGGACCAGAGACCCAGTACTTC
TRBV19	TRBJ2-7	-	-	CASSPQGALEQYF	TGTGCCAGTAGTCCCCAGGGTGCCCTCGAGCAGTACTTC
TRBV4-3	TRBJ2-6	-	few	CASSQVSGTHRPGANVLTF	TGCGCCAGCAGCCAAGTTTCTGGGACCCACAGACCTGGGGCCAACGTCCTGACTTTC
TRBV11-2	TRBJ2-5	-	-	CASSLEGKGPFQETQYF	TGTGCCAGCAGCTTAGAGGGGAAGGGGCCCTTCCAAGAGACCCAGTACTTC
TRBV28	TRBJ1-5	-	-	CASKLAGQPQHF	TGTGCCAGCAAACTCGCCGGACAGCCCCAGCATTTT
TRBV6-6	TRBJ2-2	-	-	CAASNPGELFF	TGTGCCGCCAGCAACCCCGGGGAGCTGTTTTTT
TRBV7-9	TRBJ2-3	-	-	CASSYTSTDTQYF	TGTGCCAGCAGCTATACTAGCACAGATACGCAGTATTTT
TRBV29-1	TRBJ1-1	-	-	CSGVGWTELNTEAFF	TGCAGCGGGGTCGGATGGACAGAACTGAACACTGAAGCTTTCTTT
TRBV5-1	TRBJ1-5	-	-	CASSFDGLNQPQHF	TGCGCCAGCAGCTTTGACGGCCTAAATCAGCCCCAGCATTTT
TRBV29-1	TRBJ2-3	-	-	CSVGSPDTQYF	TGCAGCGTTGGCAGCCCAGATACGCAGTATTTT
TRBV27	TRBJ2-5	-	-	CASSFRGTLPSQATQYF	TGTGCCAGCAGTTTCCGCGGGACCCTTCCCTCTCAGGCGACCCAGTACTTC
TRBV5-1	TRBJ1-1	-	-	CASSLEVGRTEAFF	TGCGCCAGCAGCTTGGAGGTAGGGAGGACTGAAGCTTTCTTT
TRBV30	TRBJ1-4	-	few	CAWSVQSANEKLFF	TGTGCCTGGAGTGTACAGTCGGCTAATGAAAAACTGTTTTTT
TRBV7-3	TRBJ1-1	-	few	CASSFGAGGTEAFF	TGTGCCAGCAGCTTCGGGGCGGGTGGCACTGAAGCTTTCTTT
TRBV9	TRBJ2-1	TRBD2	-	CASSVGGGGRASNEQFF	TGTGCCAGCAGCGTAGGGGGCGGCGGGAGGGCCTCTAATGAGCAGTTCTTC